These T cell receptor beta chains were read from a single sample in a study of cytomegalovirus exposure and HLA in healthy donors. Only in-frame clones appear in the TCRdb table, and some are missing; sequencing was by immunoSEQ multiplex PCR. The table lists more than 90,000 clones, 88% of them singletons. The material sequenced was PBMCs. The receptors shown here come from a man between 18 and 29 years old in good health and CMV-seronegative. The CDR3 runs from the conserved cysteine through the conserved F or W. The order of the fields is clone size, V gene, D gene, J gene, CDR3 protein, CDR3 DNA. A D gene is named only where the DNA matches it firmly. Part of the rows lack a size; the others show once, few, many or a class for expanded clones.

NA	TRBV6-5	NA	TRBJ1-2	CAVETGFGYTF	TGTGCCGTTGAGACAGGCTTTGGCTACACCTTC
few	TRBV6-1	TRBD1	TRBJ1-5	CASSEFPGQGGNQPQHF	TGTGCCAGCAGTGAATTTCCGGGACAGGGGGGCAATCAGCCCCAGCATTTT
NA	TRBV19	TRBD1	TRBJ1-5	CASSISPRTGGNQPQHF	TGTGCCAGTAGTATATCCCCTCGGACAGGTGGCAATCAGCCCCAGCATTTT
NA	TRBV5-1	TRBD1	TRBJ2-2	CASSSGQANTGELFF	TGCGCCAGCAGCTCCGGACAGGCGAACACCGGGGAGCTGTTTTTT
NA	TRBV19	TRBD1	TRBJ1-5	CASSTGGGVPNQPQHF	TGTGCCAGTAGTACAGGGGGCGGGGTGCCAAATCAGCCCCAGCATTTT
NA	TRBV5-6	NA	TRBJ2-7	CASSLGGAEQYF	TGTGCCAGCAGCTTGGGGGGCGCCGAGCAGTACTTC
NA	TRBV10-2	NA	TRBJ1-6	CASSASMGLESPLHF	TGCGCCAGCAGTGCCTCGATGGGGCTAGAGTCACCCCTCCACTTT
NA	TRBV28	NA	TRBJ1-5	CASSPTLGNQPQHF	TGTGCCAGCAGTCCCACTCTAGGCAATCAGCCCCAGCATTTT
NA	TRBV11-3	NA	TRBJ1-1	CASSFAKPMRTFF	TGTGCCAGCAGCTTCGCTAAACCTATGAGGACTTTCTTT
NA	TRBV14	NA	TRBJ1-2	CASSQDRSYGYTF	TGTGCCAGCAGCCAAGACAGAAGCTATGGCTACACCTTC
NA	TRBV5-6	TRBD2	TRBJ2-7	CASSLGLVVYEQYF	TGTGCCAGCAGCTTAGGACTAGTGGTCTACGAGCAGTACTTC
NA	TRBV5-4	NA	TRBJ2-2	CASSLGSGNTGELFF	TGTGCCAGCAGCTTGGGTTCGGGGAACACCGGGGAGCTGTTTTTT
few	TRBV29-1	TRBD1	TRBJ2-7	CSVAGTGTSYEQYF	TGCAGCGTTGCCGGGACAGGGACCTCCTACGAGCAGTACTTC
many	TRBV29-1	TRBD1	TRBJ1-2	CSVVGTGDLQYGYTF	TGCAGCGTTGTCGGGACAGGGGATCTTCAATATGGCTACACCTTC
NA	TRBV7-9	NA	TRBJ1-4	CASSPSNSATNEKLFF	TGTGCCAGCAGCCCCTCTAACTCCGCAACTAATGAAAAACTGTTTTTT
NA	TRBV5-4	NA	TRBJ2-7	CASSSDRTPYEQYF	TGTGCCAGCAGCTCAGACAGAACCCCCTACGAGCAGTACTTC
NA	TRBV2	NA	TRBJ2-1	CASSGSDRSHEQFF	TGTGCCAGCAGTGGTTCGGACAGATCCCATGAGCAGTTCTTC
NA	TRBV18	TRBD1	TRBJ2-7	CASSPQGQGPYEQYF	TGTGCCAGCTCACCACAGGGACAGGGACCCTACGAGCAGTACTTC
once	TRBV18	TRBD2	TRBJ2-3	CASSPSGGANTQYF	TGTGCCAGCTCACCCAGCGGGGGGGCGAATACGCAGTATTTT
NA	TRBV14	TRBD1	TRBJ1-6	CASSHRGPSPLHF	TGTGCCAGCAGCCACAGGGGGCCTTCACCCCTCCACTTT
NA	TRBV19	NA	TRBJ2-6	CASSIAQAGANVLTF	TGTGCCAGTAGTATAGCCCAGGCTGGGGCCAACGTCCTGACTTTC
NA	TRBV2	NA	TRBJ1-5	CASSEGVSGDQPQHF	TGTGCCAGCAGTGAAGGGGTTTCAGGGGATCAGCCCCAGCATTTT
NA	TRBV14	NA	TRBJ2-1	CASSRGYLNEQFF	TGTGCCAGCAGCCGAGGCTATTTGAATGAGCAGTTCTTC
NA	TRBV14	NA	TRBJ1-2	CASSQNTGLGGYTF	TGTGCCAGCAGCCAAAATACAGGGTTGGGCGGCTACACCTTC
NA	TRBV5-1	TRBD1	TRBJ2-2	CASSPHRQGNTGELFF	TGCGCCAGCAGCCCTCACAGACAGGGTAACACCGGGGAGCTGTTTTTT
NA	TRBV7-2	NA	TRBJ1-3	CASSLVYDTIYF	TGTGCCAGCAGCTTAGTGTATGACACCATATATTTT
few	TRBV4-1	NA	TRBJ2-7	CASSRPGTDFEQYF	TGCGCCAGCAGCCGCCCAGGCACGGATTTCGAGCAGTACTTC
NA	TRBV11-3	TRBD2	TRBJ2-1	CASSLAGTSGRNEQFF	TGTGCCAGCAGCCTTGCCGGGACTAGCGGGAGGAATGAGCAGTTCTTC
NA	TRBV19	NA	TRBJ2-7	CASSIAGAPTSYEQYF	TGTGCCAGTAGTATAGCTGGGGCTCCTACATCCTACGAGCAGTACTTC
NA	TRBV7-8	NA	TRBJ2-5	CASSLTTRETQYF	TGTGCCAGCAGCTTAACTACCCGGGAGACCCAGTACTTC